The T cell receptor beta chain described here comes from a study of high-grade serous ovarian cancer treatment subgroups. Sequencing was performed with immunoSEQ multiplex PCR; in TCRdb, only in-frame clones are kept and a portion is missing. This table has some 20,000 clones, roughly four fifths appearing once. This clone was seen just once. The germline V gene has CDR1 MNHEY and CDR2 SMNVEV (reference sequence). The CDR3 is made up of 14 amino acids. The V end was cut by 4 bases, the J end by 8 bases, with 14 bases between. Tumor samples were taken before definitive surgery or chemotherapy. What was sequenced was tumor tissue. The chain employs TRBV27 and TRBJ1-4; D perhaps matches TRBD1 (5 bases). The sequence came from a human donor with high-grade serous ovarian cancer. CDR3 region: CASSSPGLGEKLFF. CDR3 DNA: TGTGCCAGCAGTTCCCCGGGGCTGGGAGAAAAACTGTTTTTT. The variable domain in full, completed from reference TRBV27 and TRBJ1-4, reads EAQVTQNPRYLITVTGKKLTVTCSQNMNHEYMSWYRQDPGLGLRQIYYSMNVEVTDKGDVPEGYKVSRKEKRNFPLILESPSPNQTSLYFCASSSPGLGEKLFFGSGTQLSVL.